The 26 T cell receptor beta chains listed next were all sequenced from one sample in a study of T cells in Graves' hyperthyroidism and ophthalmopathy (dated by TCRdb to the late 2010s). To prepare the library, multiplex PCR was applied. Instrument on record: Illumina HiSeq 2000. Amplification of TCR beta CDR3 regions was carried out from RNA transcripts. The first round of RT-PCR for the TCR CDR3 was performed with the HTBI primer set and the Qiagen OneStep RT-PCR kit. TCRdb redid the processing of the public reads, applying fastp at Q25 and MiXCR, and retained in-frame beta chains. Entries that share a CDR3 protein sequence are merged under the most common genes and DNA. Here the sample has 480,000 or so distinct CDR3 sequences; approximately 14% occur a single time. Jointly, the top ten make up 17% of the sample. Material for sequencing was blood. The receptors here all came from a woman aged 18-29 years with Graves' hyperthyroidism.

In this sample, this clonotype turned up a few times. J is TRBJ1-4 and V is TRBV7-9, with D unresolved. The germline V and J ends were trimmed by 5 bases and 4 bases, with 17 bases remaining between them. This CDR3 region has 16 residues. CDR1 SEHNR and CDR2 FQNEAQ come from the germline V gene (reference sequence). In DNA, the CDR3 is TGTGCCAGCAGCATAGGATCACAGACCTATAATGAAAAACTGTTTTTT. Translation gives CASSIGSQTYNEKLFF.

In this sample, this clonotype turned up many times. This CDR3 reads CASSNRLAGGSREQYV. In nucleotides, the CDR3 is TGTGCCAGCAGTAACCGACTAGCGGGAGGGTCTCGGGAGCAGTACGTC. The chain recombines TRBV6-2 or TRBV6-3 with TRBJ2-7; TRBD2 aligns across 14 bases. V lost 5 bases to trimming and J lost 7 bases; unmatched junction nucleotides: 10. CDR3 length: 16 amino acids. Germline V CDR1 and CDR2: MNHEY, SVGEGT.

The CDR3 DNA follows: TGCAGTGCTGGATCCGGGACTAGCGACTACGAGCAGTACGTC. Translated: CSAGSGTSDYEQYV. This chain joins TRBV20-1 and TRBJ2-7, with 10 positions matching TRBD2. The CDR3 is made up of 14 amino acids. Germline lookup yields CDR1 DFQATT and CDR2 SNEGSKA (reference sequence). The V segment lost 5 bases and the J segment 3 bases; nucleotides outside the gene matches: 7.

The genes are TRBV28 and TRBJ1-3; no clear D gene. Germline assignment: CDR1 MDHEN and CDR2 SYDVKM. V lost 4 bases, J lost 0 bases, and 13 bases lay in between. The CDR3 covers 16 residues. Written as DNA, the CDR3 is TGTGCCAGCAGTTCATACTTGTACACCTCTGGAAACACCATATATTTT. It translates to CASSSYLYTSGNTIYF. Drawing the rest from reference TRBV28 and TRBJ1-3, the complete variable domain is DVKVTQSSRYLVKRTGEKVFLECVQDMDHENMFWYRQDPGLGLRLIYFSYDVKMKEKGDIPEGYSVSREKKERFSLILESASTNQTSMYLCASSSYLYTSGNTIYFGEGSWLTVV.

This clonotype was recorded at least ten times. The chain combines TRBV27 with TRBJ1-2, with D perhaps matching TRBD1 (5 bases). CDR1 and CDR2 (germline): MNHEY, SMNVEV (reference sequence). CDR3 length: 13 residues. V dropped 2 bases and J dropped 4 bases, with 8 bases sitting between them. The CDR3 protein is CASSLLGGYGYTF. Here the CDR3 DNA reads TGTGCCAGCAGTTTACTGGGGGGCTATGGCTACACCTTC.

This clonotype was picked up many times. The gene calls are TRBV6-1 and TRBJ1-5; possible D gene TRBD1, 6 bases. V was pared by 4 bases and J by 1 base, with 11 bases between. The CDR3 contains 15 residues. Germline loops: CDR1 MNHNS, CDR2 SASEGT. The CDR3 sequence: CASSAQGESNQPQHF. The CDR3 coding sequence is TGTGCCAGCAGTGCACAGGGCGAAAGCAATCAGCCCCAGCATTTT.

The chain is built from TRBV7-9 and TRBJ2-2, with unresolved D. The CDR3 covers 14 residues. Looked up from germline, CDR1 is SEHNR and CDR2 is FQNEAQ (reference sequence). The V end lost 1 base, the J end lost 4 bases, and 7 bases lay between the germline ends. The chain's CDR3 is CASSLEESTGELFF. The CDR3 DNA reads as TGTGCCAGCAGCTTAGAAGAAAGCACCGGGGAGCTGTTTTTT.

The chain couples TRBV19 to TRBJ2-7; 8 nucleotides match TRBD1. Germline V gene sequence: CDR1 LNHDA, CDR2 SQIVND (reference sequence). V was pared by 6 bases and J by 3 bases, with 10 bases of the junction left unmatched. The length of the CDR3 is 15 residues. The CDR3 region is CASSLMTGAYYEQYF. The CDR3 bases are TGTGCCAGTAGCCTCATGACAGGGGCGTACTACGAGCAGTACTTC.

Ten or more counts support this clonotype. The rearrangement links TRBV6-6 to TRBJ1-2, with 9 positions matching TRBD1. CDR3 size: 18 residues. The ends lost 2 bases at V and 4 bases at J; junction bases unmatched: 14. In germline, CDR1 is MNHNY, CDR2 SVGAGI (reference sequence). This CDR3 reads CASSYQTRGQGSFYGYTF. The CDR3 DNA reads as TGTGCCAGCAGTTACCAAACGCGGGGACAGGGATCCTTCTATGGCTACACCTTC.

Regarding this clonotype: This may stem from a read error, because a much larger clone lies one nucleotide away. This sequence joins TRBV30 and TRBJ2-4; D call uncertain. This CDR3 is built from 14 residues. Germline-derived CDR1 and CDR2 are GTSNPN and SVGIG (reference sequence). V shed 2 bases and J shed 1 base, with 9 bases lying between them. CDR3 sequence: CAWSIQGAKNIQYF. In nucleotides, the CDR3 is TGTGCCTGGAGTATACAAGGTGCCAAAAACATTCAGTACTTC. The full variable domain, rest sourced from reference TRBV30 and TRBJ2-4, is SQTIHQWPATLVQPVGSPLSLECTVEGTSNPNLYWYRQAAGRGLQLLFYSVGIGQISSEVPQNLSASRPQDRQFILSSKKLLLSDSGFYLCAWSIQGAKNIQYFGAGTRLSVL.

There are a few counts of this clonotype. V is TRBV29-1 and J is TRBJ2-2; TRBD2 matches 9 bases. CDR3 length: 16 amino acids. CDR1 is SQVTM and CDR2 is ANQGSEA in the germline V gene. V dropped 4 bases and J dropped 1; count of bases not matched to a gene: 7. CDR3 nucleotides: TGCAGCGTTGTGCGTAGCGGGAGTTGGAACACCGGGGAGCTGTTTTTT. Translation: CSVVRSGSWNTGELFF.

There are many counts of this clonotype. This chain uses TRBV11-2 with TRBJ2-5, with 11 bases identical to TRBD2. Germline-derived CDR1 and CDR2 are SGHAT and FQNNGV. J lost 2 bases, V lost 8 bases, and 13 bases had no gene match. There are 17 residues in the CDR3. The CDR3 sequence is CASALGLAGGLQETQYF. DNA for the CDR3: TGTGCCAGCGCACTAGGTCTAGCGGGAGGCTTGCAAGAGACCCAGTACTTC.

This clonotype was detected many times. V usage is TRBV20-1 and J usage is TRBJ1-4, with D possibly matching TRBD1 (5 bases). Germline CDR1 reads DFQATT; CDR2 reads SNEGSKA (reference sequence). The CDR3 covers 16 residues. Trimming cost V 0 bases and J 2 bases, with 13 bases left between them. The DNA for the CDR3 is TGCAGTGCTAGAGAGGGGGGGGTGGGCACTAATGAAAAACTGTTTTTT. Protein product: CSAREGGVGTNEKLFF.

This clonotype was detected many times. CDR3 sequence reads: CASTAGTVQETQYF. The CDR3 DNA sequence: TGTGCCAGCACGGCCGGGACAGTACAAGAGACCCAGTACTTC. This chain joins TRBV6-2 or TRBV6-3 and TRBJ2-5; 7 bases fit TRBD1. This CDR3 spans 14 amino acids. After removal of 7 bases from V and 2 bases from J, the junction contained 7 bases not matched to a gene. Germline CDR1 is MNHEY and CDR2 is SVGEGT.

This clonotype appeared many times. V usage is TRBV11-3 and J usage is TRBJ2-1; 10 nucleotides line up with TRBD2. Germline V gives CDR1 SGHNT, CDR2 YENEEA. The junction had 9 bases not matched to a gene; V was cut back by 4 bases and J by 9 bases. The CDR3 spans 15 residues. The chain's CDR3 is CASSSRLAGAGEQFF. As DNA, the CDR3 is TGTGCCAGCAGCTCGCGGCTAGCGGGAGCGGGTGAGCAGTTCTTC.

This clonotype was seen ten or more times. The chain uses TRBV12-3 or TRBV12-4 and TRBJ1-2; no firm D call. V was pared by 6 bases and J by 4 bases, with 12 bases between. The CDR3 is 13 residues long. The CDR3 bases are TGTGCCAGCAGCAACCGTAGGAGCTATGGCTACACCTTC. This translates into CASSNRRSYGYTF.

In its sample, this clonotype was seen a few times. This chain connects TRBV24-1 to TRBJ2-1, with 7 positions matching TRBD1. The CDR3 has 16 amino acids. The germline V gene encodes CDR1 KGHDR and CDR2 SFDVKD. V gave up 5 bases and J gave up 4 bases; unmatched junction bases: 10. The CDR3 DNA is TGTGCCACCAGTGGGGTAACCGGGACAGCTTACAATGAGCAGTTCTTC. Translating it yields CATSGVTGTAYNEQFF.

This clonotype showed up many times. V gene TRBV19 combines with J gene TRBJ2-1; tentative D call: TRBD1 (5 bases). The CDR3 runs 14 residues. The V end was cut by 5 bases, the J end by 4 bases, with 12 bases between. Germline-derived CDR1 and CDR2 are LNHDA and SQIVND (reference sequence). The DNA for the CDR3 is TGTGCCAGTAGTGGCGGAGCAGGGTACAATGAGCAGTTCTTC. Protein: CASSGGAGYNEQFF.

This clonotype has at least ten counts. The V gene is TRBV11-3, the J gene TRBJ2-7, with TRBD1 matching 9 bases. The germline V gene has CDR1 SGHNT and CDR2 YENEEA. After removal of 5 bases from V and 2 bases from J, the junction contained 16 bases not matched to a gene. The CDR3 has 18 residues. The CDR3 is CASSGGEDRGSNPYEQYF. The DNA of the CDR3 is TGTGCCAGCAGCGGGGGGGAGGACAGGGGTAGTAATCCCTACGAGCAGTACTTC.

This clonotype was seen only a few times. This sequence joins TRBV30 and TRBJ2-3; the match to TRBD2 covers 15 bases. The V and J ends lost 3 bases and 2 bases, in that order; junction bases with no gene match: 6. The germline V gene encodes CDR1 GTSNPN and CDR2 SVGIG (reference sequence). The CDR3 has 17 amino acids. CDR3 nucleotide sequence: TGTGCCTGGAGGAGGGGGACTAGCGGGGGGCACACAGATACGCAGTATTTT. This sequence encodes CAWRRGTSGGHTDTQYF. The variable domain in full, completed from reference TRBV30 and TRBJ2-3, reads SQTIHQWPATLVQPVGSPLSLECTVEGTSNPNLYWYRQAAGRGLQLLFYSVGIGQISSEVPQNLSASRPQDRQFILSSKKLLLSDSGFYLCAWRRGTSGGHTDTQYFGPGTRLTVL.

This clonotype was seen repeatedly, ten times or more. The gene calls are TRBV9 and TRBJ2-6; 7 bases are shared with TRBD1. There are 17 residues in the CDR3. J lost 0 bases, V lost 7 bases, and 10 bases had no gene match. CDR1 and CDR2 from the germline V gene are SGDLS and YYNGEE. CDR3 DNA sequence: TGTGCCAGCGGCGAGCGGACAGGTCCCTCTGGGGCCAACGTCCTGACTTTC. This sequence encodes CASGERTGPSGANVLTF.

In this sample, this clonotype turned up a few times. The chain is built from TRBV3-1 and TRBJ2-5, with 14 bases that match TRBD2. The CDR3 is 21 residues long. With 0 bases clipped from V and 1 base from J, the junction kept 13 bases outside the gene matches. The V gene's germline CDR1 is LGHDT and CDR2 YNNKEL (reference sequence). The CDR3 DNA sequence: TGTGCCAGCAGCCAAGAGAGGGGACTAGCGGGAGTTCGAAACTCCCAAGAGACCCAGTACTTC. Its translation: CASSQERGLAGVRNSQETQYF.

Ten or more counts support this clonotype. This chain connects TRBV30 to TRBJ1-2, with unresolved D. CDR1 and CDR2 from the germline V gene are GTSNPN and SVGIG (reference sequence). The CDR3 spans 13 residues. V lost 4 bases and J 4 bases, leaving 13 bases between the germline ends. The CDR3 sequence: CAWMAWPLYGYTF. In DNA form, the CDR3 reads TGTGCCTGGATGGCCTGGCCGCTCTATGGCTACACCTTC.

This clonotype was counted at least ten times. This chain connects TRBV20-1 to TRBJ1-1; D remains ambiguous. The CDR3 covers 11 residues. Germline V CDR1 and CDR2: DFQATT, SNEGSKA (reference sequence). The ends were cut back, 1 base at V and 3 bases at J, with 3 bases in the middle. The CDR3 sequence: CSARGYTEAFF. For the CDR3, the DNA is TGCAGTGCTAGAGGATACACTGAAGCTTTCTTT.

In this sample, this clonotype turned up many times. The chain is built from TRBV24-1 and TRBJ2-7, with D possibly TRBD2 on 6 matching bases. CDR1 and CDR2 (germline): KGHDR, SFDVKD. The CDR3 is 13 residues long. Trimming took 9 bases from V and 6 from J, leaving 17 bases between them. Written as DNA, the CDR3 is TGTGCCACCGGAGGGGCAGCATGGGGCGAGCAGTACTTC. Translation: CATGGAAWGEQYF.

This clonotype was detected a few times. The J gene is TRBJ1-2, the V gene TRBV24-1, with D unclear. This CDR3 spans 13 amino acids. Germline CDR1 and CDR2: KGHDR and SFDVKD. Trimming pared 10 bases from V and 1 base from J, leaving 12 bases between. CDR3 region: CATSSTNNYGYTF. The CDR3 region has the DNA TGTGCCACATCCTCGACGAATAACTATGGCTACACCTTC.